One and the same sample provided the 5 T cell receptor beta chains below, sequenced in a study of cytomegalovirus exposure and HLA in healthy donors. PCR primers comprised 60 Vbeta and 13 Jbeta primers. Sequencing was performed with immunoSEQ multiplex PCR; in TCRdb, only in-frame clones are kept and a portion is missing. The data hold approximately 180,000 clones, with 80% observed a single time. The sequencing sample was made of PBMCs. The receptors shown here come from a woman in her thirties or forties in good health and CMV-seronegative.

The chain combines TRBV19 with TRBJ1-1; TRBD1 aligns across 7 bases. The germline gives CDR1 LNHDA, CDR2 SQIVND (reference sequence). The CDR3 sequence is 14 residues long. V lost 5 bases to trimming and J lost 1 base; unmatched junction nucleotides: 4. This chain's CDR3 is CASSAGTANTEAFF. The CDR3 coding sequence is TGTGCCAGTAGTGCCGGGACAGCGAACACTGAAGCTTTCTTT. The full variable domain, its missing parts supplied by reference TRBV19 and TRBJ1-1, is DGGITQSPKYLFRKEGQNVTLSCEQNLNHDAMYWYRQDPGQGLRLIYYSQIVNDFQKGDIAEGYSVSREKKESFPLTVTSAQKNPTAFYLCASSAGTANTEAFFGQGTRLTVV.

CDR3 in amino acids: CASRGTVGNTEAFF. CDR3 bases: TGTGCCAGCAGAGGGACAGTCGGGAACACTGAAGCTTTCTTT. The chain is built from TRBV5-4 and TRBJ1-1; 7 bases match TRBD1. Trimming at V came to 5 bases and at J to 1 base, leaving 5 bases not matched to a gene. There are 14 residues in the CDR3. Germline V lookup: CDR1 SGHNT, CDR2 YYREEE (reference sequence).

The gene calls are TRBV5-1 and TRBJ1-1; 11 bases fit TRBD1. Germline CDR1 SGHRS, CDR2 YFSETQ. CDR3 size: 16 residues. V was pared by 7 bases and J by 1 base, with 9 bases of the junction left unmatched. The CDR3 spells CASEPGQGAGNTEAFF. CDR3 sequence (DNA): TGCGCCAGCGAGCCAGGACAGGGGGCGGGGAACACTGAAGCTTTCTTT.

The gene calls are TRBV27 and TRBJ1-1, with 11 bases matching TRBD1. Germline CDR1 is MNHEY and CDR2 is SMNVEV (reference sequence). J gave up 3 bases and V 3 bases, and 6 bases lay outside the gene matches. The CDR3 has 16 amino acids. CDR3 nucleotides: TGTGCCAGCAGTTTCGGGACAGGGGGACAGTACACTGAAGCTTTCTTT. Protein sequence: CASSFGTGGQYTEAFF.

This chain uses TRBV9 with TRBJ2-3, with D hard to call. The V gene's germline CDR1 is SGDLS and CDR2 YYNGEE. The CDR3 totals 12 residues. The ends were cut back, 1 base at V and 6 bases at J, with 6 bases in the middle. The CDR3 spells CASSVSGDTQYF. CDR3 nucleotides: TGTGCCAGCAGCGTATCTGGCGATACGCAGTATTTT.